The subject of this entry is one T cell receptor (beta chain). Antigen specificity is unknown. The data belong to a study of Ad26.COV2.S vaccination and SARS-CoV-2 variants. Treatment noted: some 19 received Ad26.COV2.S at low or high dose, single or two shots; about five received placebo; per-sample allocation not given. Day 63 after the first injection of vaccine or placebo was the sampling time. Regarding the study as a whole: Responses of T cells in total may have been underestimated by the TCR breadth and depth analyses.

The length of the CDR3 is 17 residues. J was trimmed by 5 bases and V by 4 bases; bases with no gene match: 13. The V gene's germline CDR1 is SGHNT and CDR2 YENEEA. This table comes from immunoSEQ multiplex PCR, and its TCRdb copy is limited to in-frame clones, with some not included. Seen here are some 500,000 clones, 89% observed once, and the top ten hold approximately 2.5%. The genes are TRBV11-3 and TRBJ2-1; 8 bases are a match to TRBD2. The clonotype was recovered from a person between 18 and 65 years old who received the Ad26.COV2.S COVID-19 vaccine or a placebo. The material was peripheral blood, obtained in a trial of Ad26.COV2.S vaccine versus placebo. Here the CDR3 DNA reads TGTGCCAGCAGCTCCAATTCGGGACTAGGCGCTGACAATGAGCAGTTCTTC. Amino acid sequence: CASSSNSGLGADNEQFF.